The present T cell receptor beta chain was sequenced within a study of spatial heterogeneity in lung cancer (dated by TCRdb to about 2019). As for the study more broadly: Beta-chain transcripts were consistently detected in greater numbers than alpha-chain transcripts, which likely reflects a higher abundance of beta-chain transcripts. In the raw uncorrected reads, each unique combination of TCR and UMI appeared more than ten times on average. In non-small cell lung cancer, the study quantitatively compared TCR alpha and beta repertoires across several tumor regions, matched nontumor lung, and blood. Nonsynonymous mutation counts, determined by whole-exome sequencing of tumor tissue, were related to features of the TCR repertoire. Both alpha and beta chains were TCR-sequenced in 210 or so tumor regions, some 64 matched nontumor lung samples and roughly 54 PBMC samples obtained at surgery. Results the study describes overall, beyond this receptor: Ubiquitous expanded tumor TCRs were detected in blood more often at tumor resection than at routine follow-up. Additional single-cell paired TCR alpha and beta sequencing was considered necessary to confirm, at a functional level, the hypothesis that regional TCRs recognize regional mutations.

On this clonotype itself: Its target antigen remains unknown. Per-base qualities were not stored, and no clone one base away is much larger.

V trim: 3 bases; J trim: 6 bases; unmatched bases: 7. The CDR3 contains 15 residues, cysteine and phenylalanine counted. This entry keeps only the CDR3 DNA: 45 bases, framed from base 1. CDR1 and CDR2 were assigned from the germline V gene as SGHDT and YYEEEE. To prepare the library, 5' RACE was applied. These reads were obtained on a NextSeq 500. To allow correction of PCR and sequencing errors, the TCR library protocol tagged every TCR cDNA molecule with a unique molecular identifier. Turning to the authors' computational methods: TCR identification, UMI-based error correction and CDR3 extraction were all carried out with Decombinator tools. Expanded TCRs were defined as those above a frequency of 2 per 1,000, corresponding to the top 1% of the tumor frequency distribution. Renyi diversity was calculated using the R vegan package after each repertoire was subsampled 100 times to 5,000 TCRs. CDR3 similarity networks were built from amino acid triplet string-kernel similarity, with CDR3s being connected when pairwise similarity was above 0.82. TCRdb redid the processing of the public reads, applying fastp at Q25 and MiXCR, and retained in-frame beta chains. A single entry per CDR3 protein holds the most common genes and DNA from its merged rows. V and J calls and clone size were set by TCRdb, not the authors. For this sample there are about 45,000 distinct CDR3 sequences; roughly 10% appear just once. The ten largest account for roughly 40% of the sample.

The sample's time point, from its label and the paper: sample taken at primary tumor resection. Without any cell sorting, TCR sequencing was performed on whole RNA extracted either from tumor and nontumor lung tissue or from cryopreserved PBMC samples. Donors were some 78 patients with early-stage, untreated non-small cell lung cancer from the lung TRACERx cohort. Only patients with enough RNA available from two or more tumor regions were chosen for TCR sequencing. The sequence was obtained from a female donor with early-stage non-small cell lung cancer. The specimen comprised PBMCs, sampled at surgery. The chain joins TRBV5-6 to TRBJ2-1; TRBD2 lines up with 9 middle nucleotides. The bases are TGTGCCAGCAGCTCCCTGACTAGCGGCCCCAATGAGCAGTTCTTC. Translation gives CASSSLTSGPNEQFF.